This TCR beta chain was sequenced in a study of molecular identifiers for immune sequencing clone quantification. The CDR3 runs 16 residues. CDR1 and CDR2 from the germline V gene are LGHNA and YNFKEQ. From the PCR reads, TCRdb called clonotypes with MiXCR, one entry per CDR3 protein. The repertoire includes about 100,000 distinct CDR3 sequences, 30% to 45% of them detected once, and approximately 10% sits in the top ten. V and J are TRBV4-2 and TRBJ2-1; 9 nucleotides agree with TRBD1. The J call may be mistaken, given a closer DNA end match to TRBJ2-7. Sequencing was done on a sample of naive CD8+ T cells from blood, with Jurkat cell RNA spiked in. The sample's subset: FACS-sorted CD8+CD4-CCR7+CD45RA+ naive T cells. The receptor comes from a human donor in good health. Some libraries in this study had Jurkat cell RNA spiked in. The CDR3 sequence: CASSQEARTGDNEQYF. CDR3 DNA: TGTGCCAGCAGCCAAGAAGCAAGGACAGGGGACAATGAGCAGTACTTC.